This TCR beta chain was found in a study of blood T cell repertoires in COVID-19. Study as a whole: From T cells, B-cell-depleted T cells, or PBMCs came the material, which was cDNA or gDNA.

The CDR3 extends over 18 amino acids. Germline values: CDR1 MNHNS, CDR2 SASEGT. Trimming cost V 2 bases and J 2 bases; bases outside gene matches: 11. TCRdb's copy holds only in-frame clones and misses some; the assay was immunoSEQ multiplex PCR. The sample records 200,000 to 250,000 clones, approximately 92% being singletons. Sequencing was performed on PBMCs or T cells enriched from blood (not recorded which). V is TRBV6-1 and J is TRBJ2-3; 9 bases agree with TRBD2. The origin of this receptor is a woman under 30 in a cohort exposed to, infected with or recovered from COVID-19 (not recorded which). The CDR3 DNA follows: TGTGCCAGCAGTGAATTTCTAAGCGGGGGGCGAAACACAGATACGCAGTATTTT. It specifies CASSEFLSGGRNTDTQYF.